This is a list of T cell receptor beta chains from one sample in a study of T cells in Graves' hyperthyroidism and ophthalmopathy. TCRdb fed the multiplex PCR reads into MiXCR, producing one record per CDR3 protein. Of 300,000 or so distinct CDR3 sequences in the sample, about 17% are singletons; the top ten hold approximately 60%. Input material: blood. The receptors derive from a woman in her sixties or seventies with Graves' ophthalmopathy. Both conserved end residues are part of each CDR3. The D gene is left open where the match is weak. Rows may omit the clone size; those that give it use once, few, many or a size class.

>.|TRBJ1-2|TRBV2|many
CASSELDRPLAGYTF
TGTGCCAGCAGTGAATTGGACCGACCTCTCGCAGGCTACACCTTC
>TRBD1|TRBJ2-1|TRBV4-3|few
CASSLRTGVGDEQFF
TGCGCCAGCAGCCTGAGGACAGGGGTTGGTGATGAGCAGTTCTTC
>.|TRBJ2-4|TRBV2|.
CASSWSGGITKNIQYF
TGTGCCAGCAGTTGGTCCGGGGGCATTACCAAAAACATTCAGTACTTC
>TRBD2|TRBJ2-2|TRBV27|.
CASSLATRGGAFGELFF
TGTGCCAGCAGTTTAGCCACTCGCGGGGGGGCGTTCGGGGAGCTGTTTTTT
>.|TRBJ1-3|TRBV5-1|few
CASSLEPANGNTIYF
TGCGCCAGCAGCTTGGAGCCCGCTAATGGAAACACCATATATTTT
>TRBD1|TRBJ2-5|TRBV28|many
CASSGQGTETQYF
TGTGCCAGCAGTGGACAGGGGACTGAGACCCAGTACTTC
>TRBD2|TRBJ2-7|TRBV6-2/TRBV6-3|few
CASSYSRRTSGRINEQYF
TGTGCCAGCAGTTACTCTCGTCGGACTAGCGGGAGGATCAACGAGCAGTACTTC
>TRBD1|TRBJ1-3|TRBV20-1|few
CSAKDRGKNTIYF
TGCAGTGCTAAAGACAGGGGGAAAAACACCATATATTTT
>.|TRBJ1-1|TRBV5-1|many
CASSLAGLTEAFF
TGCGCCAGCAGCTTGGCCGGGCTCACTGAAGCTTTCTTT
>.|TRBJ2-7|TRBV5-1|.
CASSLAINSYEQYF
TGCGCCAGCAGCTTGGCAATTAACAGCTACGAGCAGTACTTC
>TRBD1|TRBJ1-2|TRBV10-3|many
CAISDSGTGRNGYTF
TGTGCCATCAGCGATTCCGGGACAGGGCGCAATGGCTACACCTTC
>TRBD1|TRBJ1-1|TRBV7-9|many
CASSLATGGYTEAFF
TGTGCCAGCAGCTTAGCTACAGGGGGGTACACTGAAGCTTTCTTT
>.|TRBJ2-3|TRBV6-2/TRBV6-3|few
CASNPDRTRLDTQYF
TGTGCCAGCAACCCAGACAGGACCCGTCTCGATACGCAGTATTTT
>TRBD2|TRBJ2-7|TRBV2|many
CASRGTSGGTYEQYF
TGTGCCAGCAGGGGGACTAGCGGGGGGACCTACGAGCAGTACTTC
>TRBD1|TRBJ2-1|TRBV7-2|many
CASSEQGYNEQFF
TGTGCCAGCAGTGAACAGGGGTACAATGAGCAGTTCTTC
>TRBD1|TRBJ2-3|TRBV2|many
CASHPGQGTFSTDTQYF
TGTGCCAGCCACCCGGGACAGGGGACATTTAGCACAGATACGCAGTATTTT
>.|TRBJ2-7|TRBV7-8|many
CASSPPLGDEQYF
TGTGCCAGCAGCCCCCCCCTGGGAGACGAGCAGTACTTC
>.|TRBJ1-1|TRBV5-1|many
CASSPLVGTEAFF
TGCGCCAGCAGCCCGCTTGTGGGCACTGAAGCTTTCTTT
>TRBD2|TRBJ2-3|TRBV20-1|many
CSARGGGSTDTQYF
TGCAGTGCTAGAGGCGGGGGTAGCACAGATACGCAGTATTTT
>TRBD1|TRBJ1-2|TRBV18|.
CASSREGGQTLNYGYTF
TGTGCCAGCTCACGAGAGGGGGGACAGACTCTCAACTATGGCTACACCTTC
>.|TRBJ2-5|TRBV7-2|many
CASSIRRRETQYF
TGTGCCAGCAGCATCCGTAGGAGGGAGACCCAGTACTTC
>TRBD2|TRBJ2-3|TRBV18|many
CASSPFSGGYTDTQYF
TGTGCCAGCTCACCATTTAGCGGGGGATACACAGATACGCAGTATTTT
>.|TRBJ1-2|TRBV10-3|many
CAISIDADYGYTF
TGTGCCATCAGTATAGACGCAGACTATGGCTACACCTTC
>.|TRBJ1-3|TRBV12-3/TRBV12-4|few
CASSFGGLGNTIYF
TGTGCCAGCAGTTTTGGGGGGCTTGGAAACACCATATATTTT
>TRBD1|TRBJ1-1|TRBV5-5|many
CASSFRTGPGTEAFF
TGTGCCAGCAGCTTCCGGACAGGTCCTGGGACTGAAGCTTTCTTT
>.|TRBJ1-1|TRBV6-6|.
CASSYSGGPAFF
TGTGCCAGCAGTTACTCGGGAGGGCCGGCTTTCTTT
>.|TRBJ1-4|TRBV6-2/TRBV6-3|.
CASSRDGTAGNEKLFF
TGTGCCAGCAGTCGGGACGGAACGGCCGGTAATGAAAAACTGTTTTTT
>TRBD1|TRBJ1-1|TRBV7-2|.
CASSAQGAQVTEAFF
TGTGCCAGCAGCGCGCAGGGGGCGCAGGTCACTGAAGCTTTCTTT
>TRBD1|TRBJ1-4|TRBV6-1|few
CASRWTGGDEKLFF
TGTGCCAGCAGGTGGACAGGGGGCGATGAAAAACTGTTTTTT
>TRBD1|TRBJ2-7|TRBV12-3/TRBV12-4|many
CASSRGQDFGMNYEQYF
TGTGCCAGCAGCCGAGGACAGGATTTCGGCATGAACTACGAGCAGTACTTC
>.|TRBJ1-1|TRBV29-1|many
CSVEDRVIVNTEAFF
TGCAGCGTTGAAGACAGGGTTATTGTGAACACTGAAGCTTTCTTT
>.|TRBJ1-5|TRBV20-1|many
CSAREARIPDHQPQHF
TGCAGTGCTAGAGAGGCCCGTATACCAGACCATCAGCCCCAGCATTTT
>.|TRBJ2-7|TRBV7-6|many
CASGASYEQYF
TGTGCCAGCGGGGCTAGCTACGAGCAGTACTTC
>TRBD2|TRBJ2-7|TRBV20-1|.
CSALPGLAGGLGQYF
TGCAGTGCACTACCGGGACTAGCGGGGGGGCTGGGGCAGTACTTC
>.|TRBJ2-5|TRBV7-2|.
CASSLLYGEAQYF
TGTGCCAGCAGCTTGCTATATGGGGAGGCCCAGTACTTC
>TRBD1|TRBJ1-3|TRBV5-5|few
CASSRTGTGSGNTIYF
TGTGCCAGCAGCCGGACCGGGACAGGGAGTGGAAACACCATATATTTT
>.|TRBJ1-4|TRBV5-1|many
CASSFQTPNEKLFF
TGCGCCAGCAGCTTCCAGACGCCTAATGAAAAACTGTTTTTT
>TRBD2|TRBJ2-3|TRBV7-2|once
CASSRVASGINTQYF
TGTGCCAGCAGCCGTGTGGCTAGCGGGATAAATACGCAGTATTTT
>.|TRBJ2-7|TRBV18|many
CASSVREYEQYF
TGTGCCAGCTCAGTCAGGGAGTACGAGCAGTACTTC
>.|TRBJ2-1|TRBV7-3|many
CASSERPSSYNEQFF
TGTGCCAGCAGCGAGCGCCCTAGCTCCTACAATGAGCAGTTCTTC
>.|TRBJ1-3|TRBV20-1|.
CSARAGSSSGNTIYF
TGCAGTGCCCGAGCAGGGAGTTCCTCTGGAAACACCATATATTTT
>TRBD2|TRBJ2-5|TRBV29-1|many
CSVESGTSGSETQYF
TGCAGCGTTGAGAGCGGGACTAGCGGGAGCGAGACCCAGTACTTC
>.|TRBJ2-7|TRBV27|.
CATQAGGATYEQYF
TGTGCCACCCAGGCGGGCGGGGCCACCTACGAGCAGTACTTC
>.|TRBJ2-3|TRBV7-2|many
CASSLVGQLDTQYF
TGTGCCAGCAGCTTAGTTGGACAGCTAGATACGCAGTATTTT
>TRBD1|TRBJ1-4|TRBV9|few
CASSVTGTGEKLFF
TGTGCCAGCAGCGTCACCGGGACAGGTGAAAAACTGTTTTTT
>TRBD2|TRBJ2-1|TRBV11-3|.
CASSSGLAGNEQFF
TGTGCCAGCAGCTCGGGACTAGCGGGCAATGAGCAGTTCTTC
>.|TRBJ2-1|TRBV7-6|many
CASSPGPVGEQFF
TGTGCCAGCAGCCCGGGCCCGGTGGGTGAGCAGTTCTTC
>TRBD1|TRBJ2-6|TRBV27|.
CASRKQGTGANVLTF
TGTGCCAGCAGGAAACAGGGGACTGGGGCCAACGTCCTGACTTTC
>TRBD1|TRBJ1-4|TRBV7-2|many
CASSPGGLALKLFF
TGTGCCAGCAGCCCAGGGGGCCTTGCACTCAAACTGTTTTTT
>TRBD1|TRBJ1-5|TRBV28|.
CASRIIQGNNQPQHF
TGTGCCAGCAGGATAATACAGGGGAACAATCAGCCCCAGCATTTT
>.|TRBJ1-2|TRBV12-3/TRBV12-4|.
CASSLNTMGGYTF
TGTGCCAGCAGTTTAAACACCATGGGAGGCTACACCTTC
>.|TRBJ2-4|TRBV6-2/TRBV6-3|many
CASSYSRENIQYF
TGTGCCAGCAGTTACTCGAGGGAAAACATTCAGTACTTC
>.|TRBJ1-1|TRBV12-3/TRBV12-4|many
CASSLATVEAFF
TGTGCCAGCAGTTTAGCGACGGTTGAAGCTTTCTTT
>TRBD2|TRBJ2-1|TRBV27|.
CASSTPGGGRAHNEQFF
TGTGCCAGCAGTACGCCGGGTGGCGGGAGAGCGCACAATGAGCAGTTCTTC
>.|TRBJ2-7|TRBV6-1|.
CASSIGGGREQYF
TGTGCCAGCAGTATCGGCGGGGGCCGTGAGCAGTACTTC
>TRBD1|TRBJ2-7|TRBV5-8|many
CASSYGTGYEQYF
TGTGCCAGCAGCTATGGGACAGGCTACGAGCAGTACTTC
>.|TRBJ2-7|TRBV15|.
CATSRDSDSYEQYF
TGTGCCACCAGCAGAGATTCAGACTCCTACGAGCAGTACTTC
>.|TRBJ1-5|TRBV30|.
CAWNEQGNQPQHF
TGTGCCTGGAACGAACAGGGCAATCAGCCCCAGCATTTT